The 7 T cell receptor beta chains presented below share a single source sample, sequenced in a study of blood T cell repertoires in COVID-19. The method was immunoSEQ multiplex PCR; TCRdb's version includes in-frame clones alone and lacks a portion of them. The data hold about 220,000 clones, with approximately 83% observed a single time. The source material was PBMCs or T cells enriched from blood (not recorded which). The origin of the receptors is a woman aged 45-65 years who had been exposed to COVID-19.

The J gene is TRBJ2-7, the V gene TRBV9, with TRBD1 matching over 8 bases. Trimming cost V 2 bases and J 6 bases; bases outside gene matches: 7. CDR1 is SGDLS, CDR2 YYNGEE, per germline. The CDR3 has 14 residues. The CDR3 bases are TGTGCCAGCAGCGTCACAGTACAGGGGGGCGAGCAGTACTTC. It is translated as CASSVTVQGGEQYF.

The CDR3 here is CASSQEWANTEAFF. The DNA for the CDR3 is TGTGCCAGCAGCCAAGAATGGGCGAACACTGAAGCTTTCTTT. The chain joins TRBV3-1 (or the pseudogene TRBV3-2) to TRBJ1-1, with no clear D. Trimming removed 0 bases from V and 1 base from J, with 6 bases in between. CDR1 and CDR2 (germline): LGHDT, YNNKEL (reference sequence). The CDR3 runs 14 residues.

This clone was counted once. The genes are TRBV5-1 and TRBJ1-1; a weak D match, TRBD1 (5 bases). Germline V gene data show CDR1 as SGHRS and CDR2 as YFSETQ. This CDR3 region has 15 residues. Trimming took 3 bases from V and 1 from J, leaving 13 bases between them. The DNA of the CDR3 is TGCGCCAGCAGCTCAGGCGGGGGGTCGAACACTGAAGCTTTCTTT. Its translation: CASSSGGGSNTEAFF. Variable domain in full (rest from reference TRBV5-1 and TRBJ1-1): KAGVTQTPRYLIKTRGQQVTLSCSPISGHRSVSWYQQTPGQGLQFLFEYFSETQRNKGNFPGRFSGRQFSNSRSEMNVSTLELGDSALYLCASSSGGGSNTEAFFGQGTRLTVV.

The chain joins TRBV2 to TRBJ1-2; D is unclear. V dropped 2 bases and J dropped 0 bases, with 13 bases sitting between them. This CDR3 is built from 16 residues. The germline V gene encodes CDR1 SNHLY and CDR2 FYNNEI. CDR3 residues: CASSESSRISNYGYTF. In DNA, the CDR3 is TGTGCCAGCAGTGAATCTTCCAGGATTTCTAACTATGGCTACACCTTC.

The chain carries TRBV7-9 and TRBJ2-7; TRBD1 matches 7 bases. Looked up from germline, CDR1 is SEHNR and CDR2 is FQNEAQ (reference sequence). The CDR3 consists of 13 residues. Trimming cost V 8 bases and J 3 bases; bases outside gene matches: 7. The CDR3 nucleotides are TGTGCCAGCCTGAAACAGGGGAACTACGAGCAGTACTTC. Translated: CASLKQGNYEQYF.

The chain couples TRBV6-5 to TRBJ2-3; TRBD2 matches 10 bases. This CDR3 spans 14 amino acids. Germline lookup yields CDR1 MNHEY and CDR2 SVGAGI. After removal of 5 bases from V and 9 bases from J, the junction contained 8 bases not matched to a gene. Here the CDR3 reads CASSTGLAVVTQYF. As DNA, the CDR3 is TGTGCCAGCAGTACAGGACTAGCGGTTGTCACGCAGTATTTT.

This sequence joins TRBV3-1 (or the pseudogene TRBV3-2) and TRBJ1-1; possibly TRBD1 for D (6 bases). The ends were cut back, 1 base at V and 1 base at J, with 10 bases in the middle. Germline values: CDR1 LGHDT, CDR2 YNNKEL (reference sequence). The CDR3 length is 15 residues. DNA for the CDR3: TGTGCCAGCAGCCAAGTAGCCAGGGGGAACACTGAAGCTTTCTTT. Translation gives CASSQVARGNTEAFF.